This record covers a single TCR beta chain. This sample was included in a study of blood T cell repertoires in COVID-19. Per the original data handling: Amplification with reference gene primers provided the estimates of nucleated cell counts. The protocol was immunoSEQ multiplex PCR, while the TCRdb copy is restricted to in-frame clones and leaves out a portion. The DNA gave D and trimming, while V, J and clone size come from that table. Seen here are about 220,000 clones, about 86% observed once, and the top ten hold more than 2.5%. Germline loops: CDR1 SGHTA, CDR2 FQGNSA. The CDR3 covers 15 residues. Trimming removed 5 bases at V and 4 bases at J, with 14 bases between.

The sequence came from a woman aged 25 to 39 who had recovered from COVID-19. Material for sequencing was peripheral blood. The gene calls are TRBV7-2 and TRBJ2-2, with D perhaps matching TRBD2 (6 bases). The CDR3 DNA sequence: TGTGCCAGCAGCCGCCTGGCGGGGCCCACCGGGGAGCTGTTTTTT. It is translated as CASSRLAGPTGELFF.